This T cell receptor (beta chain) was retrieved from a study of T cell changes during pregnancy in multiple sclerosis. Trimming shortened V by 4 bases and J by 5 bases, and 11 bases separated the two germline ends. The CDR3 runs to 14 residues. Germline CDR1 reads SNHLY; CDR2 reads FYNNEI. Here immunoSEQ multiplex PCR was the method, and the copy in TCRdb shows in-frame clones only, minus some. The table lists roughly 38,000 clones, roughly 89% of them singletons. The chain combines TRBV2 with TRBJ1-4, with D tentatively TRBD1 (6 bases). The sequenced sample was CD4+ T cells from peripheral blood mononuclear cells, obtained in the second trimester of pregnancy. The TCR was taken from a female donor in good health, enrolled as a control in a pregnancy study. CDR3 sequence reads: CASSGTAQNEKLFF. In nucleotides, the CDR3 is TGTGCCAGCAGTGGGACAGCACAAAATGAAAAACTGTTTTTT.